This TCR beta chain was recovered during a study of T-cell memory formation after mild COVID-19. Overall study: TCR clusters largely stayed donor specific. Study-wide results and limits: Later expanders leaned CD4+, whereas day 15 to 85 contracting clones were balanced CD4/CD8. Several responding clones turned up in pre-infection memory, indicating that cross-reactive memory may have taken part.

A remark on this clonotype: Antigen: not known.

Trimming removed 8 bases at V and 0 bases at J, with 8 bases between. The germline CDR1 and CDR2 sequences are MNHEY and SVGEGT. The CDR3 totals 12 residues. TCRdb itself ran the 5' RACE reads through MiXCR, one entry per CDR3 protein. The sample consists of roughly 190,000 distinct CDR3 sequences, roughly 30% of them appearing once. The genes are TRBV6-2 or TRBV6-3 and TRBJ2-7; D is ambiguous. Sequenced sample: PBMCs or a T cell subset sorted from them (not recorded which). This TCR derives from an adult woman who had mild COVID-19 (a few samples of this study predate the infection). Cell type and time point are not known. The CDR3 loop reads CASGDVSYEQYF. In DNA form, the CDR3 reads TGTGCCAGCGGGGATGTCTCCTACGAGCAGTACTTC.